The clone carrying this T cell receptor (beta chain) was seen ten or more times. The antigen remains undetermined. This beta chain lies outside the target of a library built for alpha chains; its clone size means little. These data originate in a study of spatial heterogeneity in lung cancer. Whole-study findings and limits: How many expanded intratumoral alpha and beta TCRs were present tracked the tumor mutation count, which was a count of nonsynonymous mutations.

Each CDR3 protein gets one entry after TCRdb re-called the 5' RACE reads with MiXCR. The table shows around 4,600 distinct CDR3 sequences, with 5% to 7.5% occurring only once. Time point: sample taken at primary tumor resection. The V gene's germline CDR1 is SQVTM and CDR2 ANQGSEA. With 1 base removed from V and 6 bases from J, the gap between germline ends came to 6 bases. This CDR3 is built from 12 residues. This TCR was recovered from a female donor with early-stage non-small cell lung cancer. The sequencing here drew on lung tumor tissue, taken at surgery. The genes are TRBV29-1 and TRBJ2-2; the D is unclear. The CDR3 protein is CSVEGTAGELFF. For the CDR3, the DNA is TGCAGCGTTGAAGGCACAGCCGGGGAGCTGTTTTTT.